These T cell receptor beta chains were read from a single sample in a study of OX40 agonist ivuxolimab in advanced cancers. Assay used: immunoSEQ multiplex PCR; TCRdb lists only in-frame clones, some missing. The sample consists of approximately 62,000 clones, 80% to 95% of them appearing once. Sequenced material: CD4+ or CD8+ T cells sorted from blood, taken in a trial of the OX40 agonist ivuxolimab. The source of these receptors is an adult with an advanced solid tumor such as melanoma, head and neck, liver or kidney cancer. CDR3s include the opening cysteine and the closing phenylalanine or tryptophan. A D gene is named only where the DNA matches it firmly. A row's size may be missing; if present it is once, few, many or a size class.

TRBV2	NA	NA	TRBJ2-7	CASIGGSYEQYF	TGTGCCAGCATTGGGGGATCCTACGAGCAGTACTTC
TRBV4-3	NA	NA	TRBJ2-7	CASSQVSGSSYEQYF	TGCGCCAGCAGCCAAGTCTCAGGGAGCTCCTACGAGCAGTACTTC
TRBV5-1	TRBD1	NA	TRBJ2-7	CASSLRTGGYSIEQYF	TGCGCCAGCAGCTTACGGACAGGGGGTTACTCGATCGAGCAGTACTTC
TRBV21-1	NA	NA	TRBJ2-7	CASSKFPRSTGAFNGPRAYEQYF	TGTGCCAGCAGCAAATTCCCGCGCTCGACAGGGGCGTTTAATGGACCACGGGCCTACGAGCAGTACTTC
TRBV7-9	TRBD1	NA	TRBJ1-5	CASQGEGNQPQHF	TGTGCCAGCCAGGGGGAAGGCAATCAGCCCCAGCATTTT
TRBV25-1	NA	few	TRBJ1-5	CASSGQPLNQPQHF	TGTGCCAGCAGTGGACAGCCACTTAATCAGCCCCAGCATTTT
TRBV6-6	TRBD2	NA	TRBJ2-1	CASSPSGRGVF	TGTGCCAGCAGCCCAAGCGGGAGGGGAGTCTTC
TRBV4-1	NA	NA	TRBJ2-7	CASSPPGTSYEQYF	TGCGCCAGCAGCCCCCCGGGCACCTCCTACGAGCAGTACTTC
TRBV7-3	NA	NA	TRBJ2-3	CASSSTGNLDTQYF	TGTGCCAGCAGCTCCACAGGGAATTTGGATACGCAGTATTTT
TRBV6-1	NA	NA	TRBJ2-7	CASSERQKALANREQYF	TGTGCCAGCAGTGAAAGGCAGAAGGCACTCGCGAATCGAGAGCAGTACTTC
TRBV27	NA	NA	TRBJ2-1	CASSLTGYNEQFF	TGTGCCAGCAGTTTGACAGGCTACAATGAGCAGTTCTTC
TRBV4-1	NA	NA	TRBJ1-4	CASSQEPGINEKLFF	TGCGCCAGCAGCCAAGAACCAGGAATTAATGAAAAACTGTTTTTT
TRBV4-2	TRBD2	NA	TRBJ2-1	CASSQEVGLAGDEQFF	TGTGCCAGCAGCCAAGAAGTCGGACTAGCGGGAGATGAGCAGTTCTTC
TRBV2	TRBD1	NA	TRBJ2-1	CASSDWTGASNEQFF	TGTGCCAGCAGTGACTGGACAGGGGCCTCTAATGAGCAGTTCTTC
TRBV4-3	NA	NA	TRBJ2-6	CASSQETASGANVLTF	TGCGCCAGCAGCCAAGAAACGGCATCTGGGGCCAACGTCCTGACTTTC
TRBV4-1	TRBD1	NA	TRBJ2-7	CASSQDLGQGNEQYF	TGCGCCAGCAGCCAAGATCTGGGACAGGGTAACGAGCAGTACTTC
TRBV9	NA	NA	TRBJ2-7	CASSALTGPSYEQYF	TGTGCCAGCAGCGCCCTCACGGGACCCTCCTACGAGCAGTACTTC
TRBV5-6	TRBD1	once	TRBJ2-7	CASSLGTGSEDF	TGTGCCAGCAGCCTAGGGACAGGGTCAGAAGACTTC
TRBV7-6	NA	NA	TRBJ2-2	CASSDAFSGINTGELFF	TGTGCCAGCAGCGATGCTTTTAGCGGCATAAACACCGGGGAGCTGTTTTTT
TRBV5-1	NA	NA	TRBJ1-2	CASSLAYLGNNGYTF	TGCGCCAGCAGCTTGGCCTATCTTGGGAACAATGGCTACACCTTC
TRBV4-1	TRBD1	NA	TRBJ2-7	CASSQEIPGTGRYEQYF	TGCGCCAGCAGCCAGGAAATCCCCGGGACAGGACGCTACGAGCAGTACTTC
TRBV9	NA	once	TRBJ1-2	CASSVDLGGTQGYTF	TGTGCCAGCAGCGTAGATCTTGGCGGAACTCAGGGCTACACCTTC
TRBV27	NA	NA	TRBJ2-2	CASSLVGGRNTGELFF	TGTGCCAGCAGTTTAGTCGGGGGCCGGAACACCGGGGAGCTGTTTTTT
TRBV7-9	TRBD2	once	TRBJ2-1	CASSLARLAGLLYNEQFF	TGTGCCAGCAGCTTAGCGCGACTAGCGGGTCTTCTTTACAATGAGCAGTTCTTC
TRBV27	TRBD1	NA	TRBJ2-3	CASSLGQWKGDTQYF	TGTGCCAGCAGTTTGGGACAGTGGAAAGGAGATACGCAGTATTTT
TRBV30	TRBD1	NA	TRBJ2-1	CAWGQGTYNEQFF	TGTGCCTGGGGACAGGGAACCTACAATGAGCAGTTCTTC
TRBV6-5	NA	NA	TRBJ2-5	CASSYGGQETQYF	TGTGCCAGCAGTTACGGCGGGCAAGAGACCCAGTACTTC
TRBV27	TRBD2	once	TRBJ2-7	CASSLTSTAYEQYF	TGTGCCAGCAGTTTGACTAGCACAGCCTACGAGCAGTACTTC
TRBV28	NA	once	TRBJ2-1	CASSLWTPNEQFF	TGTGCCAGCAGTTTATGGACCCCCAATGAGCAGTTCTTC
TRBV19	NA	NA	TRBJ2-1	CASSIQRMNEQFF	TGTGCCAGTAGTATCCAGAGGATGAATGAGCAGTTCTTC
TRBV7-3	NA	NA	TRBJ2-1	CASSDSSDEQFF	TGTGCCAGCAGCGATTCTAGCGATGAGCAGTTCTTC
TRBV4-3	TRBD2	NA	TRBJ2-5	CASSQGSGRVMETQYF	TGCGCCAGCAGCCAAGGTAGCGGGAGGGTAATGGAGACCCAGTACTTC
TRBV4-1	TRBD2	NA	TRBJ2-7	CASSQGLAIYEQYF	TGCGCCAGCAGCCAGGGACTAGCGATCTACGAGCAGTACTTC
TRBV5-1	NA	NA	TRBJ2-7	CASSLGQHRTYEQYF	TGCGCCAGCAGCTTGGGCCAGCACCGAACCTACGAGCAGTACTTC
TRBV7-9	NA	NA	TRBJ2-7	CASSLVGRPDEQYF	TGTGCCAGCAGCTTAGTAGGGCGCCCGGACGAGCAGTACTTC
TRBV27	NA	NA	TRBJ2-1	CASSRGGSTYNEQFF	TGTGCCAGCAGTCGGGGCGGGTCTACTTACAATGAGCAGTTCTTC
TRBV27	NA	once	TRBJ2-1	CASSSELVSFPEQFF	TGTGCCAGCAGTTCCGAACTAGTTTCCTTCCCTGAGCAGTTCTTC
TRBV18	NA	NA	TRBJ1-5	CASSPPGGGQPQHF	TGTGCCAGCTCACCACCAGGGGGAGGTCAGCCCCAGCATTTT
TRBV7-9	TRBD1	NA	TRBJ2-7	CASSPESGQEFYEQYF	TGTGCCAGCAGCCCTGAAAGCGGACAGGAATTCTACGAGCAGTACTTC
TRBV4-1	NA	NA	TRBJ2-2	CASSQVGGLNTGELFF	TGCGCCAGCAGCCAAGTGGGAGGACTCAACACCGGGGAGCTGTTTTTT
TRBV5-1	TRBD2	NA	TRBJ2-7	CASSLGRGSSGSPYEQYF	TGCGCCAGCAGCTTAGGCCGGGGGTCGAGCGGGAGTCCCTACGAGCAGTACTTC
TRBV7-6	NA	once	TRBJ2-1	CASSLGGDVVDEQFF	TGTGCCAGCAGCTTAGGGGGGGACGTGGTTGATGAGCAGTTCTTC
TRBV27	NA	NA	TRBJ2-7	CASSFRAAYEQYF	TGTGCCAGCAGTTTTAGGGCAGCCTACGAGCAGTACTTC
TRBV10-3	TRBD1	NA	TRBJ2-6	CAISEFGQDASGANVLTF	TGTGCCATCAGTGAGTTCGGACAGGATGCCTCTGGGGCCAACGTCCTGACTTTC
TRBV28	TRBD1	NA	TRBJ2-5	CASSSPGTGGQETQYF	TGTGCCAGCAGTTCCCCCGGGACAGGGGGTCAAGAGACCCAGTACTTC
TRBV9	NA	NA	TRBJ2-4	CASSVDGGKNIQYF	TGTGCCAGCAGCGTAGATGGGGGCAAAAACATTCAGTACTTC
TRBV7-3	NA	NA	TRBJ2-3	CASSSGGGGTDTQYF	TGTGCCAGCAGCTCAGGCGGAGGTGGCACAGATACGCAGTATTTT
TRBV6-6	TRBD1	NA	TRBJ1-4	CASSFPGQPLRELFF	TGTGCCAGCAGTTTCCCGGGACAGCCTTTGAGGGAACTGTTTTTT
TRBV5-3	NA	NA	TRBJ2-7	CASSFWQFDEQYF	TGTGCCAGCAGCTTTTGGCAGTTCGACGAGCAGTACTTC
TRBV4-3	NA	NA	TRBJ2-7	CASSQGNRLGEQYF	TGCGCCAGCAGCCAAGGTAACCGCCTTGGGGAGCAGTACTTC
TRBV5-1	NA	NA	TRBJ2-1	CASSYPDVYNEQFF	TGCGCCAGCAGCTACCCAGACGTATACAATGAGCAGTTCTTC
TRBV7-3	NA	NA	TRBJ1-3	CASSLADSGNTIYF	TGTGCCAGCAGCTTAGCAGACTCTGGAAACACCATATATTTT
TRBV7-9	NA	NA	TRBJ1-4	CASSLPTNEKLFF	TGTGCCAGCAGCTTACCAACTAATGAAAAACTGTTTTTT
TRBV4-3	TRBD2	once	TRBJ2-7	CASSQDLGGLAGFYEQYF	TGCGCCAGCAGCCAAGATCTTGGGGGACTAGCGGGGTTCTACGAGCAGTACTTC